The clone carrying this T cell receptor beta chain appeared many times. With 7 bases clipped from V and 0 bases from J, the junction kept 7 bases outside the gene matches. The CDR3 is made up of 17 amino acids. CDR1 is MNHNS, CDR2 SASEGT, per germline. This specimen belongs to a study of CD8 T cells in ankylosing spondylitis. Via MiXCR, TCRdb re-called the 5' RACE reads, giving one row per CDR3 protein. The table has roughly 150,000 distinct CDR3 sequences, under 35% seen once; the top ten hold over 5.5%. Sequenced input: synovial fluid, either unsorted or a sorted T cell fraction (not recorded which). The TCR comes from a male donor with ankylosing spondylitis. The chain carries TRBV6-1 and TRBJ2-6; 9 nucleotides agree with TRBD1. The CDR3 DNA reads as TGTGCCAGCACCCCTGACAGGGGGATCTCTGGGGCCAACGTCCTGACTTTC. Translated: CASTPDRGISGANVLTF.